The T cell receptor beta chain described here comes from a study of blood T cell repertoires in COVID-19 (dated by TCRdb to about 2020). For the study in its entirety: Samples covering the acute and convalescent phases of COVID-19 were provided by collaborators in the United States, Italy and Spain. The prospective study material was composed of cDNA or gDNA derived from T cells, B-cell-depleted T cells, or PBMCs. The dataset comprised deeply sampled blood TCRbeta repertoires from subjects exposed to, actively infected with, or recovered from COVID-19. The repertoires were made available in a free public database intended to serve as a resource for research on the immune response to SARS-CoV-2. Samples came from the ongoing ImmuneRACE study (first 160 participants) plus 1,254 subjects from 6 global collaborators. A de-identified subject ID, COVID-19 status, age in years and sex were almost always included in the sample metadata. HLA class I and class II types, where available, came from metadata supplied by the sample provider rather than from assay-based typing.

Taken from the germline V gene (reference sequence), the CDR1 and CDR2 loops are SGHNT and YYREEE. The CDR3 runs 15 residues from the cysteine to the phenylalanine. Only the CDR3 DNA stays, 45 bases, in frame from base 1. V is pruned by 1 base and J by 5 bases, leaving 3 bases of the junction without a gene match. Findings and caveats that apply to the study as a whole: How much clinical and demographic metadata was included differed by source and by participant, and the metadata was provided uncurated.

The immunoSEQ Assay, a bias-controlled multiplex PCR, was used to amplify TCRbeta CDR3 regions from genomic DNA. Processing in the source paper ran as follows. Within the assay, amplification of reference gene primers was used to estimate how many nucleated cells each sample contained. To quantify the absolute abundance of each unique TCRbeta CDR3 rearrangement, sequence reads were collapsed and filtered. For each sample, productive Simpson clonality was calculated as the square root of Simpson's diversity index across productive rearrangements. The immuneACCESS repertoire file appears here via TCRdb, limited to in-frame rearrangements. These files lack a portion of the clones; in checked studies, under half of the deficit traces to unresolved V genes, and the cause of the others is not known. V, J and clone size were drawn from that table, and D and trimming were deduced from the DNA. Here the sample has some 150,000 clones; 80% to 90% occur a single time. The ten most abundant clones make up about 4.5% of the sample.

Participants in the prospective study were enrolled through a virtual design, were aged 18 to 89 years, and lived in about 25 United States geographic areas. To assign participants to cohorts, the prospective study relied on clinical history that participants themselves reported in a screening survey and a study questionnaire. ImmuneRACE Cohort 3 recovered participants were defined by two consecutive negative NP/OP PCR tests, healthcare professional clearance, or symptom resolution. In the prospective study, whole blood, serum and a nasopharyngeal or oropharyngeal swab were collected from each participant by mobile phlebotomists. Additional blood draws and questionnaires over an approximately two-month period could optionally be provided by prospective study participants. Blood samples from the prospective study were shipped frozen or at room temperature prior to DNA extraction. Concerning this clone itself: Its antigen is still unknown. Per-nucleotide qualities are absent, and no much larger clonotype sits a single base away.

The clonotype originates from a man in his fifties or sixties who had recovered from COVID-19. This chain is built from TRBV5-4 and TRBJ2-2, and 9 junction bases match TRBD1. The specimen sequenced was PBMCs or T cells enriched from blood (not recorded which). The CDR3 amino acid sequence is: CASSLQTGGTGELFF. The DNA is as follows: TGTGCCAGCAGCTTGCAGACAGGGGGGACCGGGGAGCTGTTTTTT.